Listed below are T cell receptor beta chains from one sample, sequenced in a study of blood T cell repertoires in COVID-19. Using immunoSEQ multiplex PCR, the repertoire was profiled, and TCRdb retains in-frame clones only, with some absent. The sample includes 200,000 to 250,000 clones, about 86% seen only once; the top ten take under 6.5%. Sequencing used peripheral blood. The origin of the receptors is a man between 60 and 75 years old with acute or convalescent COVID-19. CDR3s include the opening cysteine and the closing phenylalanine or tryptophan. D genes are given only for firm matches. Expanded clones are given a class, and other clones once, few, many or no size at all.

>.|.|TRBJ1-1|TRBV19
TGTGCCAGTAGTACGGGGACAAGGAAAGAGGTGAAAGCTTTCTTT
CASSTGTRKEVKAFF
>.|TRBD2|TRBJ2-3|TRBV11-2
TGTGCCAGCAGCCCAGGACTAGCGGGAGGAAGCACAGATACGCAGTATTTT
CASSPGLAGGSTDTQYF
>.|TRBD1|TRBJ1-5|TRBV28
TGTGCCAGCAGTTTACCAGGGGGCCGGCAGCCCCAGCATTTT
CASSLPGGRQPQHF
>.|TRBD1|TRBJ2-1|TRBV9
TGTGCCAGCAGCGTAGGGAGACAGGGTAGGGATGAGCAGTTCTTC
CASSVGRQGRDEQFF
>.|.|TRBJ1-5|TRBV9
TGTGCCAGCAGCGCCACAGATAGCAATCAGCCCCAGCATTTT
CASSATDSNQPQHF
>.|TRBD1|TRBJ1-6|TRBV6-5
TGTGCCAGCAGGTGGGGTCAGGGGGATTCACCCCTCCACTTT
CASRWGQGDSPLHF
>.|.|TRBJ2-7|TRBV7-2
TGTGCCAGCAGCTTAGCCTCCCAGGCCGGAGAGCAGTACTTC
CASSLASQAGEQYF
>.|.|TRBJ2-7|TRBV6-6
TGTGCCAGCAGTTATACCCCGGCTGGGGGCAGCGAGCAGTACTTC
CASSYTPAGGSEQYF
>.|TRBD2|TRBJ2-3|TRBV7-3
TGTGCCAGCAGCCCCCTCGGGGGAGGGCTCGGCACAGATACGCAGTATTTT
CASSPLGGGLGTDTQYF
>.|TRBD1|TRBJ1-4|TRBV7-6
TGTGCCAGCAGGGCGGGGACAGGGGGCGCAACTAATGAAAAACTGTTTTTT
CASRAGTGGATNEKLFF
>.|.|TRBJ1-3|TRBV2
TGTGCCAGCTACCAAGGACGGGGGAACACCATATATTTT
CASYQGRGNTIYF
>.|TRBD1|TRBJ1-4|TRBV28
TGTGCCAGCAGACCGGGACAGGGAAATGAAAAACTGTTTTTT
CASRPGQGNEKLFF
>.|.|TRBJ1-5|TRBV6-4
TGTGCCAGCACCCCCGGAAGGGGAAATCAGCCCCAGCATTTT
CASTPGRGNQPQHF
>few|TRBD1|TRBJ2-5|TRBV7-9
TGTGCCAGCAGTGTTACTACAGGGGGCAAAAAGACCCAGTACTTC
CASSVTTGGKKTQYF
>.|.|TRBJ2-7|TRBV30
TGTGCCTGGAGCGGGATCTACGAGCAGTACTTC
CAWSGIYEQYF
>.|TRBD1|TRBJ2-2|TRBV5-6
TGTGCCAGCAGCTTATGGACAGGTTCGAACACCGGGGAGCTGTTTTTT
CASSLWTGSNTGELFF